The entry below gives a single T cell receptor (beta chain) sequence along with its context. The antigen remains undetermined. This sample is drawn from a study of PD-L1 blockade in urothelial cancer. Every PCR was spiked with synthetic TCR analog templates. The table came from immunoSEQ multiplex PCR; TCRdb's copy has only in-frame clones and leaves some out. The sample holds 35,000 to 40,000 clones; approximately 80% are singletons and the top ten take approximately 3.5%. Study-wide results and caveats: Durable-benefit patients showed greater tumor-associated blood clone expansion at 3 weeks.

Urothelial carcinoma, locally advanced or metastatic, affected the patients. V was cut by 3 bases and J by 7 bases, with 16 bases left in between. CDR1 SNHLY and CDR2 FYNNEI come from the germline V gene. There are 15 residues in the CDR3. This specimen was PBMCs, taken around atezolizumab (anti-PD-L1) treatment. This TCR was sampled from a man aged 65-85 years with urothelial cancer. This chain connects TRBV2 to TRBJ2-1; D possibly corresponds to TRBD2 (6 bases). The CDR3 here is CASSDGGTSGNEQFF. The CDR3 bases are TGTGCCAGCAGTGATGGCGGGACCTCTGGGAATGAGCAGTTCTTC.